This T cell receptor beta chain was found in a study of siplizumab effects on memory and regulatory T cells. Findings of the study overall: Phenotypic classification as naive or memory proved unattainable for roughly 75-96% of proliferating CD4+ or CD8+ clones. To unstimulated subsets, only a minor fraction of alloreactive clones could be mapped.

A note on this clone: The antigen remains undetermined.

Assays captured around 97,000 TCR templates per sample. Profiled with immunoSEQ multiplex PCR; TCRdb holds only in-frame clones, not every one. Seen here are about 120,000 clones, 80% to 95% observed once, and the top ten hold roughly 0.16%. CDR3 length: 13 residues. CDR1 is SGHAT and CDR2 is FQNNGV in the germline V gene. V was cut by 2 bases and J by 1 base, with 5 bases left in between. Specimen: non-Treg CD4+ T cells sorted from blood. This chain connects TRBV11-2 to TRBJ2-5; D gene unclear. This TCR was sampled from a human donor in good health. CDR3: CASSLTPQETQYF. CDR3 DNA sequence: TGTGCCAGCAGCTTAACCCCCCAAGAGACCCAGTACTTC.